This TCR beta chain was profiled in a study of T cell responses to AZD1222 COVID-19 vaccine. The repertoire was sequenced with immunoSEQ multiplex PCR; TCRdb's copy has only in-frame clones and lacks some. The sample lists roughly 150,000 clones; about 91% were seen once. To note about this clone: What it recognizes is unknown.

Study conclusions and caveats: Spike-specific TCR depth and breadth grew after two AZD1222 doses. Nearly half of spike-specific TCRs reportedly target unmutated variant regions. Spike-wide vaccine-associated CD4 TCRs dominated at 160-218 and 743-854. Most donors were white British and more were female, and clonal diversity was possibly underestimated.

The V end lost 8 bases, the J end lost 0 bases, and 14 bases lay between the germline ends. Germline V lookup: CDR1 SNHLY, CDR2 FYNNEI. CDR3 size: 15 residues. The sequenced sample was peripheral blood, obtained on day 0 of AZD1222 vaccination. This chain uses TRBV2 with TRBJ1-5; TRBD1 might be the D (5 bases). The TCR comes from an adult in good health. In nucleotides, the CDR3 is TGTGCCAGCTCCCCAGGGACCGATAGCAATCAGCCCCAGCATTTT. Its protein is CASSPGTDSNQPQHF.